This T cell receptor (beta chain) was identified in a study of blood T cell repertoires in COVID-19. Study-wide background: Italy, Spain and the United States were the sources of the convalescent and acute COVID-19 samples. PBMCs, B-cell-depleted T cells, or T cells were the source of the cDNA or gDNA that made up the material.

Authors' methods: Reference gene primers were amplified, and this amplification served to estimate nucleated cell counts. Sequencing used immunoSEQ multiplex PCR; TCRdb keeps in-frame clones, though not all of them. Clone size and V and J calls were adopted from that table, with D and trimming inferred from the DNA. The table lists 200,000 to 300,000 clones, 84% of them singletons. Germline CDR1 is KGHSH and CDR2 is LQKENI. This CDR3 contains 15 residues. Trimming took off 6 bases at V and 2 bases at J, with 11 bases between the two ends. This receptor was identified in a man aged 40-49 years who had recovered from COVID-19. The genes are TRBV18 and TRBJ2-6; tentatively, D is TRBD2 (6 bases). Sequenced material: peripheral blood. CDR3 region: CASSSAGAGANVLTF. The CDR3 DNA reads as TGTGCCAGCTCTTCAGCGGGTGCTGGGGCCAACGTCCTGACTTTC.